The next 12 T cell receptor beta chains were all read from a single sample in a study of cytomegalovirus exposure and HLA in healthy donors. The PCR made use of 60 Vbeta and 13 Jbeta primers. Clones were sequenced by immunoSEQ multiplex PCR, and TCRdb holds only the in-frame ones, with some missing. Of some 150,000 clones in the sample, roughly 75% were seen once. Sequencing input: PBMCs. The origin of the receptors is a middle-aged man in good health and CMV-seronegative.

V gene TRBV11-2 combines with J gene TRBJ1-2, with 10 bases fitting TRBD1. This CDR3 has 14 amino acids. Trimming took 5 bases from V and 8 from J; bases not matched to a gene: 8. The germline CDR1 and CDR2 sequences are SGHAT and FQNNGV. The CDR3 DNA reads as TGTGCCAGCAGCGCCACCGACAGGGGGCAGGGCTACACCTTC. This gives the protein CASSATDRGQGYTF.

This chain joins TRBV7-2 and TRBJ1-1; D is unclear. The CDR3 totals 14 residues. Germline V CDR1 and CDR2: SGHTA, FQGNSA. V was pared by 4 bases and J by 6 bases, with 15 bases between. The CDR3 DNA is TGTGCCAGCAGCTCAACCCGGGGAGGCGCTGAAGCTTTCTTT. It specifies CASSSTRGGAEAFF.

The J gene is TRBJ2-1, the V gene TRBV7-6; 9 bases fit TRBD2. The germline V gene encodes CDR1 SGHVS and CDR2 FNYEAQ. The CDR3 totals 15 residues. The V and J ends lost 2 bases and 9 bases, in that order; junction bases with no gene match: 8. The CDR3 coding sequence is TGTGCCAGCAGCTTACGGCGGGGGGGCACGGGTGAGCAGTTCTTC. It encodes CASSLRRGGTGEQFF.

The chain employs TRBV7-2 and TRBJ1-1; 9 bases agree with TRBD1. J was trimmed by 7 bases and V by 3 bases; bases with no gene match: 3. The CDR3 extends over 13 amino acids. The germline V gene has CDR1 SGHTA and CDR2 FQGNSA. CDR3 region: CASSFRDRVEAFF. CDR3 bases: TGTGCCAGCAGCTTTCGGGACAGGGTTGAAGCTTTCTTT.

This chain's CDR3 is CASSSAQGRSYNEQFF. The CDR3 DNA reads as TGTGCCAGCAGCTCTGCACAGGGCAGGTCCTACAATGAGCAGTTCTTC. This chain links TRBV7-9 with TRBJ2-1, with D possibly matching TRBD1 (6 bases). Trimming shortened V by 4 bases and J by 1 base, and 14 bases separated the two germline ends. The CDR3 is 16 residues long. Germline CDR1 and CDR2: SEHNR and FQNEAQ (reference sequence).

CDR3 in DNA: TGTGCCAGCAGCCTCGGGACTAGCAGACACACAGATACGCAGTATTTT. Protein: CASSLGTSRHTDTQYF. V gene TRBV7-2 combines with J gene TRBJ2-3; 9 bases agree with TRBD2. Trimming removed 5 bases from V and 2 bases from J; junction bases left unmatched: 8. The CDR3 is made up of 16 amino acids. Germline-derived CDR1 and CDR2 are SGHTA and FQGNSA.

This clone was observed a few times. The CDR3 DNA reads as TGTGCCAGCAGCCACGGGACAGGGGGGTTCAATCAGCCCCAGCATTTT. This sequence encodes CASSHGTGGFNQPQHF. This rearrangement joins TRBV7-8 to TRBJ1-5, with 11 bases fitting TRBD1. This CDR3 is built from 16 residues. Unmatched junction bases numbered 6, after V lost 5 bases and J lost 3 bases. The germline gives CDR1 SGHVS, CDR2 FQNEAQ.

The chain uses TRBV18 and TRBJ1-2; weak D call: TRBD1 (6 bases). CDR1 is KGHSH, CDR2 LQKENI, per germline. Between the trimmed V and J ends, which lost 6 bases and 7 bases, there was a span of 21 bases. The CDR3 is made up of 15 amino acids. DNA of the CDR3: TGTGCCAGCTCCCTAGGTCTGGGGGCGCAAGGTGGCTACACCTTC. Translating it yields CASSLGLGAQGGYTF. Full variable domain (outside the CDR3, taken from reference TRBV18 and TRBJ1-2): NAGVMQNPRHLVRRRGQEARLRCSPMKGHSHVYWYRQLPEEGLKFMVYLQKENIIDESGMPKERFSAEFPKEGPSILRIQQVVRGDSAAYFCASSLGLGAQGGYTFGSGTRLTVV.

This sequence joins TRBV4-1 and TRBJ2-2; 8 nucleotides align to TRBD2. Trimming cost V 4 bases and J 3 bases; bases outside gene matches: 7. CDR1 and CDR2 (germline): MGHRA, YSYEKL. This CDR3 has 16 residues. For the CDR3, the DNA is TGCGCCAGCAGCCGAACTAGCGGCCTTGACACCGGGGAGCTGTTTTTT. Its translation is CASSRTSGLDTGELFF.

The chain recombines TRBV5-1 with TRBJ1-3; maybe TRBD1 (5 bases). The V and J ends lost 0 bases and 1 base respectively, with 8 bases between them. This CDR3 region has 15 residues. CDR1 and CDR2 (germline): SGHRS, YFSETQ. The DNA of the CDR3 is TGCGCCAGCAGCTTGGACAGGCGATCTGGAAACACCATATATTTT. Its translation is CASSLDRRSGNTIYF.

The chain recombines TRBV18 with TRBJ1-2, with 9 bases that match TRBD1. The V gene's germline CDR1 is KGHSH and CDR2 LQKENI. This CDR3 is 16 amino acids long. Trimming cost V 2 bases and J 1 base; bases outside gene matches: 5. CDR3 amino acids: CASSPRTGVSNYGYTF. The CDR3, as DNA: TGTGCCAGCTCACCAAGGACAGGGGTCAGTAACTATGGCTACACCTTC.

This chain joins TRBV6-5 and TRBJ2-1; TRBD2 agrees at 7 bases. After removal of 7 bases from V and 6 bases from J, the junction contained 6 bases not matched to a gene. Germline V gene sequence: CDR1 MNHEY, CDR2 SVGAGI. The CDR3 sequence is 13 residues long. The CDR3, as DNA: TGTGCCAGCAATCTTCCGGGGGGCAATGAGCAGTTCTTC. Translating gives CASNLPGGNEQFF.